This T cell receptor (beta chain) is drawn from a study of shared clonotypes between healthy human individuals. Study-wide results and limits: Donor scarcity curtailed the genetic and exposure-history diversity represented herein.

Clones were read by immunoSEQ multiplex PCR, and TCRdb kept only the in-frame ones, dropping some. The table records over a million clones, approximately 97% of them present only once. The CD4+ fraction was divided into a CD45RA+ naive subset and a CD45RA-negative memory subset. The CDR3 is made up of 15 amino acids. CDR1 is MNHEY and CDR2 is SVGAGI in the germline V gene. Trimming removed 6 bases from V and 0 bases from J; junction bases left unmatched: 5. For this clone: Antigen unknown.

This chain connects TRBV6-5 to TRBJ2-7; 10 bases are shared with TRBD1. Sample: naive CD4+ T cells sorted from blood. Subset given: CD45RA+ positively selected. The sequence was collected from a man younger than 40 in good health. For the CDR3, the DNA is TGTGCCAGCAGGACAGGGGGCCTTAGCTCCTACGAGCAGTACTTC. Its translation is CASRTGGLSSYEQYF.